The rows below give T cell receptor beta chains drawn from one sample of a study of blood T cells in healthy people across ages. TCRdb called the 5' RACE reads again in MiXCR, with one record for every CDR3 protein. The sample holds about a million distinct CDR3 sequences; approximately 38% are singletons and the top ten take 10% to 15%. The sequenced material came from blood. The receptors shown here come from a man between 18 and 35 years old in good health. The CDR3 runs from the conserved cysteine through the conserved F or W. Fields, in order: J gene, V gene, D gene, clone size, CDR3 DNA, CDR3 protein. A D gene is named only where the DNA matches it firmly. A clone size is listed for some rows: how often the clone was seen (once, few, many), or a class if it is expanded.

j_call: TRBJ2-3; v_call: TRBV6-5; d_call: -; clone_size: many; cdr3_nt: TGTGCCAGCAGGTGGCTAGCGAGAGCAGATACGCAGTATTTT; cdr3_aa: CASRWLARADTQYF
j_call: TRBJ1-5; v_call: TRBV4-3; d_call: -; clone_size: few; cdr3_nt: TGCGCCAGCAGCCAAGATTACAGGCTGAACAATCAGCCCCAGCATTTT; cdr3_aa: CASSQDYRLNNQPQHF
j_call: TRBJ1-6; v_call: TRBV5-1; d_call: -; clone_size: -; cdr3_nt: TGCGCCAGCAGCGGCGGGTCGCCGAATTCACCCCTCCACTTT; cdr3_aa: CASSGGSPNSPLHF
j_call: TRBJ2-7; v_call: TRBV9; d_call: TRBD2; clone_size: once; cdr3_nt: TGTGCCAGCAGCGTAAAGCCTAGCGGGGGTTACAATGAGCAGTACTTC; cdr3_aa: CASSVKPSGGYNEQYF
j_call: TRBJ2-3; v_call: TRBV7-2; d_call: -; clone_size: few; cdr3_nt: TGTGCCAGCAGCCCCTCCCGGGAACGCACAGATACGCAGTATTTT; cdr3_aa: CASSPSRERTDTQYF
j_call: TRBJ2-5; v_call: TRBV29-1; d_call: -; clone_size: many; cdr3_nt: TGCAGCGTTGAGGAAGGGGGCCAAGAGACCCAGTACTTC; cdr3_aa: CSVEEGGQETQYF
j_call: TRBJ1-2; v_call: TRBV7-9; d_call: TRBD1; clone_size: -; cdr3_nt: TGTGCCAGCAGCCATCCCGGGACAGACTATGGCTACACCTTC; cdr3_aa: CASSHPGTDYGYTF
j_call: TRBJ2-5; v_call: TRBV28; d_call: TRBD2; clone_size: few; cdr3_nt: TGTGCCAGCAGTTTATGGGGACTAGCGGCTATTCCACGGGAGACCCAGTACTTC; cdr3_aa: CASSLWGLAAIPRETQYF
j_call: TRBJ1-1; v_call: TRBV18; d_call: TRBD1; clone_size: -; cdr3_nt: TGTGCCAGCTCAGGCCCCGGGACAGGGGAAGCTTTCTTT; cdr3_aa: CASSGPGTGEAFF
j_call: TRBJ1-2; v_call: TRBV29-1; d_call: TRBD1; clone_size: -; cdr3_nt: TGCAGCGTTGACTCGGACAGGGCAAGCTATGGCTACACCTTC; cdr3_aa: CSVDSDRASYGYTF
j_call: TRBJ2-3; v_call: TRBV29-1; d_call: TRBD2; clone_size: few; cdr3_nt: TGCAGCGCTGGAGGTAGCGGGGCTAGCACAGATACGCAGTATTTT; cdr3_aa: CSAGGSGASTDTQYF
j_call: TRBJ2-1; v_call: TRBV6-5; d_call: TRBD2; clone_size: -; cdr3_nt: TGTGCCAGCAGTCAGAGCGGGAGTCGAGGTTACAGTGAGCAGTTCTTC; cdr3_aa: CASSQSGSRGYSEQFF
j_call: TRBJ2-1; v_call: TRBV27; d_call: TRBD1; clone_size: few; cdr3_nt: TGTGCCAGCAGTCGGACAGGGGGACATTACAATGAGCAGTTCTTC; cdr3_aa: CASSRTGGHYNEQFF
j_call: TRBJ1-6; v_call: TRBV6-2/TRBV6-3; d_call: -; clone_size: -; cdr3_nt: TGTGCCAGCAGGGTCTTACCCCCGGACACACCGAATAATTCACCCCTCCACTTT; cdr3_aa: CASRVLPPDTPNNSPLHF
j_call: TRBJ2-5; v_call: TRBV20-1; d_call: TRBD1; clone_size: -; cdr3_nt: TGCAGTGCAAGGGACAGGGGATTTTACGAGACCCAGTACTTC; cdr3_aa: CSARDRGFYETQYF
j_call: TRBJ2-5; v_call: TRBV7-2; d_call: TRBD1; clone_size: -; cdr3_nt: TGTGCCAGCAGCGTTCCTAGGGGGCGCAAAGAGACCCAGTACTTC; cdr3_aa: CASSVPRGRKETQYF
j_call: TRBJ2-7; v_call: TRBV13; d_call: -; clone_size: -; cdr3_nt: TGTGCCAGCAGCTTATCTGCTACCGAGCAGTACTTC; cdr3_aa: CASSLSATEQYF
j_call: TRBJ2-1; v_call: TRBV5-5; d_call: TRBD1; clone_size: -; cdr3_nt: TGTGCCAGCAGCTTACGCTACAGGGGACCTTACAATGAGCAGTTCTTC; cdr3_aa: CASSLRYRGPYNEQFF
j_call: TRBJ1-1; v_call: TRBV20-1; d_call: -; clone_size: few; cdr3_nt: TGCAGTGCTAGAGGGGACTCCAGGGACACTGAAGCTTTCTTT; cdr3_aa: CSARGDSRDTEAFF
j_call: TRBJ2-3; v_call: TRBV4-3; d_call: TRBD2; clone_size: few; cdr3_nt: TGCGCCAGCAGCCAAGTTGCCCGGGGGGGCGGAGATACGCAGTATTTT; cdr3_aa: CASSQVARGGGDTQYF
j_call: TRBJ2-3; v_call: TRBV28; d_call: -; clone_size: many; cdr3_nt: TGTGCCAGCAGTTTATCGGGCGGGGCGCAGTATTTT; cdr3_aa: CASSLSGGAQYF
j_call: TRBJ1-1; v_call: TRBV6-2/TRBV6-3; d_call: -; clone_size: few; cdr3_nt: TGTGCCAGCAGTGAAATTCAAGGCTCTGAGGCTTTCTTT; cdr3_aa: CASSEIQGSEAFF
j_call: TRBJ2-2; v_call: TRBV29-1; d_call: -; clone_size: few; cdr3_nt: TGCAGCGTTGGAGGGCATACCGGGGAGCTGTTTTTT; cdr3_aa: CSVGGHTGELFF
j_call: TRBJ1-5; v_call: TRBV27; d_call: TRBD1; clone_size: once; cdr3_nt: TGTGCCAGCAGACCAACAGGGGCCCATCAGCCCCGGCATTTT; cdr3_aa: CASRPTGAHQPRHF
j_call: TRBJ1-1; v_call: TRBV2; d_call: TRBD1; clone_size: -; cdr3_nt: TGTGCCAGCATCGGGAGGGGGCGGAGGGGTGAGACTGAAGCTTTCTTT; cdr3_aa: CASIGRGRRGETEAFF
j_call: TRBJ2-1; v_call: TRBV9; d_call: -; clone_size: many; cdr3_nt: TGTGCCAGCAGCGTATTGGGGAGCTCCTACAATGAGCAGTTCTTC; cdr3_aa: CASSVLGSSYNEQFF
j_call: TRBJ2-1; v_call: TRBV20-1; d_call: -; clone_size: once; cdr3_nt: TGCAGTGCTAGGACTAGTTATGAGCAGTTCTTC; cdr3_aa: CSARTSYEQFF
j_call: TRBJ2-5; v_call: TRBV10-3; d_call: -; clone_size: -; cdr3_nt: TGTGCCATCAGTGAGCCTACGGGGTACAATGAGCAGTACTTC; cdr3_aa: CAISEPTGYNEQYF
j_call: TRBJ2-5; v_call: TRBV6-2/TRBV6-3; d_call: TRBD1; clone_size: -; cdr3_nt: TGTGCCAGCAGTTACACAGGGGGCGAGTTGGAGACCCAGTACTTC; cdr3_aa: CASSYTGGELETQYF
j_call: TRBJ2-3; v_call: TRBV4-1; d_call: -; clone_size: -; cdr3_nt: TGCGCCAGCAGCCAGCCCGACCTTGGCGCAGATACGCAGTATTTT; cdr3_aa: CASSQPDLGADTQYF
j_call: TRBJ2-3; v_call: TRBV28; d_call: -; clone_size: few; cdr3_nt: TGTGCCAGCAGATCCCCCCGGGACAGCACAGATACGCAGTATTTT; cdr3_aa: CASRSPRDSTDTQYF
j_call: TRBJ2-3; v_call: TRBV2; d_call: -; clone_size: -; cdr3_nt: TGTGCCAGCACCACGGGGCGAACAGATACGCAGTATTTT; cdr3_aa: CASTTGRTDTQYF
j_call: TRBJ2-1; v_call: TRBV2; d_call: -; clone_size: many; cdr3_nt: TGTGCCAGCACTTCCGGGACCCCCCAGCAGTTCTTC; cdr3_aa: CASTSGTPQQFF
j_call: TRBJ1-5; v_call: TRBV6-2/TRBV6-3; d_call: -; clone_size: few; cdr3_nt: TGTGCCAGCAGTTCTGGCCGAGGGTCCAATCAGCCCCAGCATTTT; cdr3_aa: CASSSGRGSNQPQHF
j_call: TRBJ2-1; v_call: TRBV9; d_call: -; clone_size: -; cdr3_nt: TGTGCCAGCAGCCCGGTCGAGTACAATGAGCAGTTCTTC; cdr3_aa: CASSPVEYNEQFF
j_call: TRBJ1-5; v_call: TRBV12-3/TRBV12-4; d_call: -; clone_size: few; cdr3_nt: TGTGCCAGCAGAAAACAGGGTAGGAGCAATCAGCCCCAGCATTTT; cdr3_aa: CASRKQGRSNQPQHF
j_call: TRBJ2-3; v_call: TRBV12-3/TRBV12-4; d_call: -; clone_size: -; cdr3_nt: TGTGCCAGCAGTTTAGCGCGGAGCAGGCCTAGCACAGATACGCAGTATTTT; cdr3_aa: CASSLARSRPSTDTQYF
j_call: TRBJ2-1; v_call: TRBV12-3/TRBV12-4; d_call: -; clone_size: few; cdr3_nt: TGTGCCAGCAGTTTTAAGCAGTCGGGACATGAGCAGTTCTTC; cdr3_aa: CASSFKQSGHEQFF
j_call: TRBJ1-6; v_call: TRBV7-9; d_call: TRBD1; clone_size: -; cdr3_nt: TGTGCCAGCATCACAGGGGCGAGGATATCACCCCTCCACTTT; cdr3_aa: CASITGARISPLHF
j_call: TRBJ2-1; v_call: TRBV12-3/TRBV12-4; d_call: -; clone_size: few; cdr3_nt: TGTGCCAGCAATCTTCTAGCGAAACATGAGCAGTTCTTC; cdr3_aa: CASNLLAKHEQFF
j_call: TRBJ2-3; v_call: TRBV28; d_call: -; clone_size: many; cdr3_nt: TGTGCCAGCAGCCTGGGGGCCTTCACAGATACGCAGTATTTT; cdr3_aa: CASSLGAFTDTQYF
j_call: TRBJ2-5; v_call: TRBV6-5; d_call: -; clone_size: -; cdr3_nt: TGTGCCAGCAGTTACTCCAGGGCCAATGAGCAGTACTTC; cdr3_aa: CASSYSRANEQYF
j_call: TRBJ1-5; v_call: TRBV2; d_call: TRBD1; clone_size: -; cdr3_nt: TGTGCCAGCAGTACGAGGACAGGGCTTTCGCAGCCCCAGCATTTT; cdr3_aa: CASSTRTGLSQPQHF
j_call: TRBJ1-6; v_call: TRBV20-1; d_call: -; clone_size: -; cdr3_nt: TGCAGTGCTACCGTCAGGGGTTCCTCCTATAATTCACCCCTCCACTTT; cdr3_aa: CSATVRGSSYNSPLHF
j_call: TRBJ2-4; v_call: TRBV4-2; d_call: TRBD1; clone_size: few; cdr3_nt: TGTGCCAGCAGCCAAGAAAGGACAGGGGAGGCCAAAAACATTCAGTACTTC; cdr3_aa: CASSQERTGEAKNIQYF
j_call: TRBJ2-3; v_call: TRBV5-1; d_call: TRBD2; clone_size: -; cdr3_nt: TGCGCCAGCAGCGGGACTAGCGGGGCAGATACGCAGTATTTT; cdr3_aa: CASSGTSGADTQYF
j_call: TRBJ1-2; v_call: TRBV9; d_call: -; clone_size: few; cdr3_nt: TGTGCCAGCAGCGCCAGAGATAACTATGGCTACACCTTC; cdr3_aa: CASSARDNYGYTF
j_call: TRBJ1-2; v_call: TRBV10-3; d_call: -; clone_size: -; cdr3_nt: TGTGCCATCAGTGCAACCACCTCAGGGGTGGGCTATGGCTACACCTTC; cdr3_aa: CAISATTSGVGYGYTF
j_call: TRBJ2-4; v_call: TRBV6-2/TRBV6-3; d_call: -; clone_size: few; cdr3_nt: TGTGCCAGCAGTTACTCGCAGGGATTAGCCAAAAACATTCAGTACTTC; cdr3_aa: CASSYSQGLAKNIQYF
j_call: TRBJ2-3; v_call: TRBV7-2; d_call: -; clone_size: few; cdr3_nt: TGTGCCAGCAGCTTAACCGGTAGGACTAGCACAGATACGCAGTATTTT; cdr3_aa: CASSLTGRTSTDTQYF
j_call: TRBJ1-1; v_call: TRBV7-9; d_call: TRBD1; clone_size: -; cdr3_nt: TGCTCCAGCAGCTCCAGGGGGACCGATATGAATGCTTTCTTT; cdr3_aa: CSSSSRGTDMNAFF
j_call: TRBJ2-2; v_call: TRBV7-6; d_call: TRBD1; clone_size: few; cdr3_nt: TGTGCCAGCAGCTTAGTACAGGGGTCCGGGGAGCTGTTTTTT; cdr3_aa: CASSLVQGSGELFF
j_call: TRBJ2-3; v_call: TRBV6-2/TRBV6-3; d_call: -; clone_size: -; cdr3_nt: TGTGCCAGCACCCAGCAGGGGCAATTCAGCACAGATACGCAGTATTTT; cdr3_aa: CASTQQGQFSTDTQYF
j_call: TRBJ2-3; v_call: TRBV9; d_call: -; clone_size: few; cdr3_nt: TGTGCCAGCAGCCCCTCGGGTCGCAGCGGGGATACGCAGTATTTT; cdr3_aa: CASSPSGRSGDTQYF
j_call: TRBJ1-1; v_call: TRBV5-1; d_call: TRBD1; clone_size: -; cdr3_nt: TGCGCCAGCAGCTTGAACCCCGGGACAGGGGGCTCTGAAGCTTTCTTT; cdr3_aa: CASSLNPGTGGSEAFF
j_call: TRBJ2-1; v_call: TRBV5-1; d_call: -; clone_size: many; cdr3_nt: TGCGCCAGCAGCTTGGTCGGGAGCTCCTACAATGAGCAGTTCTTC; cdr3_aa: CASSLVGSSYNEQFF
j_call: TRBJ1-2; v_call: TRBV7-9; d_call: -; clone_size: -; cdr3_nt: TGTGCCAGCAGCGACCATACCAGGACATTAGATGGCTACACCTTC; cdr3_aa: CASSDHTRTLDGYTF
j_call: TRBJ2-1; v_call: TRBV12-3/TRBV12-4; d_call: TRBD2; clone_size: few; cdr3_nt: TGTGCCAGCAGGGAAACTAGCGGGGGAGGTAATGAGCAGTTCTTC; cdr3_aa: CASRETSGGGNEQFF
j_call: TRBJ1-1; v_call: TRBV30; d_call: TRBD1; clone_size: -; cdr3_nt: TGTGCCTGGAGTGGACAGGGGATAACTGAAGCTTTCTTT; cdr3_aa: CAWSGQGITEAFF